This T cell receptor (beta chain) was profiled in a study of cytomegalovirus exposure and HLA in healthy donors. Findings and caveats of the study: Reportedly, fewer N-insertions than the approximately 690-donor mean appeared in an Asian-associated ancestry cluster in a later analysis. When analyzed later, a missense DCLRE1C variant was found to be linked to TCR beta V- and J-gene trimming. In a later analysis, HLA-associated beta chains showed higher expansion and lower generation probabilities than comparable chains. Listed as cytomegalovirus-associated were 150 or so TCR beta chains.

On this clone itself: The antigen is not known.

PCR used 60 Vbeta primers and 13 Jbeta primers. Produced via immunoSEQ multiplex PCR; TCRdb's table is partial and in-frame only. The top ten clones hold over 15% of a sample with around 100,000 clones, about 72% of them seen once. The sample taken for sequencing was PBMCs. This sequence originates from a woman aged 60-75 years in good health and CMV-seropositive.

CDR3 in amino acids: CASSTGGRAINEQFF. The CDR3 coding sequence is TGTGCCAGCAGCACAGGGGGCCGCGCGATAAATGAGCAGTTCTTC. The chain carries TRBV7-2 and TRBJ2-1; 9 positions match TRBD1. CDR3 length: 15 amino acids. V trimming: 5 bases; J trimming: 7 bases; junction bases outside the gene matches: 9. Germline assignment: CDR1 SGHTA and CDR2 FQGNSA.